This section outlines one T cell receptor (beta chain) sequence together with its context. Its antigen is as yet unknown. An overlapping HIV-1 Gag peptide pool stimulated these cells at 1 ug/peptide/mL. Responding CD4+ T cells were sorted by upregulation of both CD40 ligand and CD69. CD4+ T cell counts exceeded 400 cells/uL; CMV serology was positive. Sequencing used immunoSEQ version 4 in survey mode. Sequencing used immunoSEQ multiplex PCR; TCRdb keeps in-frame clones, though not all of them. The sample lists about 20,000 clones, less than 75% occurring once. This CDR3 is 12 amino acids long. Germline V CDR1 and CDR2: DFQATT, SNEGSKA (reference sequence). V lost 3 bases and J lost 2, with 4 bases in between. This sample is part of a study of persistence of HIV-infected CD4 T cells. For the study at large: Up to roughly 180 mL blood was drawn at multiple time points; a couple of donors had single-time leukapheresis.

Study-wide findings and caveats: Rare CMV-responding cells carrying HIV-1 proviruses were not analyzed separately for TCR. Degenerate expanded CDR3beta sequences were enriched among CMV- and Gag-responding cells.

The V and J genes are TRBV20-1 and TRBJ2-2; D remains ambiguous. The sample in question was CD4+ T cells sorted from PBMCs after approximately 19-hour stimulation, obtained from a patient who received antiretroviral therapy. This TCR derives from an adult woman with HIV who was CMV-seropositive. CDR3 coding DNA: TGCAGTGCTAGTCGCAACACCGGGGAGCTGTTTTTT. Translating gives CSASRNTGELFF.